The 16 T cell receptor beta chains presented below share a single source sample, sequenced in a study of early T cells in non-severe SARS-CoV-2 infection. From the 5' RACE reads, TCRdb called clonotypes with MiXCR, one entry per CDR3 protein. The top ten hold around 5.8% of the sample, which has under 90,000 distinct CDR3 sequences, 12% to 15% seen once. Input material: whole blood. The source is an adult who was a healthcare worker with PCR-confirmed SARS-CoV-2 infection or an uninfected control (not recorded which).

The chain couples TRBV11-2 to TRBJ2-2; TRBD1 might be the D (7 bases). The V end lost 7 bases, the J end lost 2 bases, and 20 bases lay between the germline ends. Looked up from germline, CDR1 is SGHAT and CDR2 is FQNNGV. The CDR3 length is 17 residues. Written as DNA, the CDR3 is TGTGCCAGCACCTACTCCCCCCAGGGGGGAAACACCGGGGAGCTGTTTTTT. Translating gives CASTYSPQGGNTGELFF. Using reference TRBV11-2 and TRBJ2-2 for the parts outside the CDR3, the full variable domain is EAGVAQSPRYKIIEKRQSVAFWCNPISGHATLYWYQQILGQGPKLLIQFQNNGVVDDSQLPKDRFSAERLKGVDSTLKIQPAKLEDSAVYLCASTYSPQGGNTGELFFGEGSRLTVL.

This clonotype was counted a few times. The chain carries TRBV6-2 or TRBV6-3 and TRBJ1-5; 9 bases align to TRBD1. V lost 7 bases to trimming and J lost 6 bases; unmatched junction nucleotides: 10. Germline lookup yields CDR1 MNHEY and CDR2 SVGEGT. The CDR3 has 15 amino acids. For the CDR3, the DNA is TGTGCCAGCACAAGAACAGGGGGCATCGGTCAGCCCCAGCATTTT. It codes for CASTRTGGIGQPQHF.

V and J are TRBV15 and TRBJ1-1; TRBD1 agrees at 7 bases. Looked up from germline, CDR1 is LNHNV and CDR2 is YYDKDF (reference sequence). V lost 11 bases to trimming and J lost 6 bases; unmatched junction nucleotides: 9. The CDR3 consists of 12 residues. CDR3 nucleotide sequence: TGTGCCTCCTTGGGGCAGGGGGCTGAAGCTTTCTTT. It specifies CASLGQGAEAFF.

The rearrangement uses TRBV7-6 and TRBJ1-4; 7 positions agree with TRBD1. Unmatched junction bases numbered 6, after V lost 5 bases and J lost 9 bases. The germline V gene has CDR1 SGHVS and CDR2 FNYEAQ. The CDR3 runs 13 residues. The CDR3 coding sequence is TGTGCCAGCAGCCTCGGACAGGCGCAAAAACTGTTTTTT. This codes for CASSLGQAQKLFF.

The CDR3 region is CASSLETGEKLFF. The CDR3 bases are TGTGCCAGCAGCTTAGAAACGGGAGAAAAACTGTTTTTT. This chain uses TRBV7-9 with TRBJ1-4, with D hard to call. Germline lookup yields CDR1 SEHNR and CDR2 FQNEAQ (reference sequence). The CDR3 extends over 13 amino acids. V was shortened by 1 base and J by 8 bases, with 8 bases between the two germline ends.

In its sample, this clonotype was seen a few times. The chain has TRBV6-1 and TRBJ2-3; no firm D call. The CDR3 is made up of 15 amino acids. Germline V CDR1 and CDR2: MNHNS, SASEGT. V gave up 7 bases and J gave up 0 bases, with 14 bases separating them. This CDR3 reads CASTLTDPSTDTQYF. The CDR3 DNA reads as TGTGCCAGCACCTTGACCGACCCGAGCACAGATACGCAGTATTTT.

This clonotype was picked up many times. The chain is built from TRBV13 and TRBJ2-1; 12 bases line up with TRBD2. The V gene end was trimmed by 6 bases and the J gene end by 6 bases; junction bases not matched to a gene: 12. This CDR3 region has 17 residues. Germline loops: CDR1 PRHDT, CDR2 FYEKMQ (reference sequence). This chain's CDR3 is CASSSTLAGGLGNEQFF. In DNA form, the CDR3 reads TGTGCCAGCAGTTCAACCCTAGCGGGGGGGCTGGGCAATGAGCAGTTCTTC.

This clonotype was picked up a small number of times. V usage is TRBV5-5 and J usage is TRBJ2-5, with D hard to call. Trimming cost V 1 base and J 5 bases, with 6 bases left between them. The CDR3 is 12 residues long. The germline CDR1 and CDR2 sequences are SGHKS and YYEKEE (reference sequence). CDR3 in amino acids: CASSLFEETQYF. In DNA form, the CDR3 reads TGTGCCAGCAGCTTGTTTGAGGAGACCCAGTACTTC.

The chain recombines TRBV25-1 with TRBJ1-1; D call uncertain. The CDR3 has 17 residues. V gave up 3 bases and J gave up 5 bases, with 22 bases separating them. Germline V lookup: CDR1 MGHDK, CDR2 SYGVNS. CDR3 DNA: TGTGCCAGCAGTGACGATCTCTATTCTGAAGGGAGAACTGAAGCTTTCTTT. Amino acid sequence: CASSDDLYSEGRTEAFF.

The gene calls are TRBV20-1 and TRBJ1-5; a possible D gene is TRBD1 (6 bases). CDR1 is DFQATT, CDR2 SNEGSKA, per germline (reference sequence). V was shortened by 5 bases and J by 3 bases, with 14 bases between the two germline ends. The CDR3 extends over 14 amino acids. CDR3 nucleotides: TGCAGTGCTCGAACAACAGGGTACAATCAGCCCCAGCATTTT. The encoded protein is CSARTTGYNQPQHF.

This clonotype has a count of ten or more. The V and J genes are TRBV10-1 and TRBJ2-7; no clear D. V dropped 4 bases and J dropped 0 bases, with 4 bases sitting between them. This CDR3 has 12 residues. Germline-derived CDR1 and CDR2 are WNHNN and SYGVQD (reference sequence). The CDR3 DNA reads TGCGCCAGCAGTGGCAGCTCCTACGAGCAGTACTTC. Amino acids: CASSGSSYEQYF.

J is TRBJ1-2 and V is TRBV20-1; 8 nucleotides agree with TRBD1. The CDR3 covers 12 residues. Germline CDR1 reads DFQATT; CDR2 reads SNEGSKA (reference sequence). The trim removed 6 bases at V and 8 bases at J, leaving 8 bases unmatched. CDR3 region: CSAVGQGGGYTF. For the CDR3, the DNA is TGCAGTGCAGTCGGACAGGGAGGAGGCTACACCTTC.

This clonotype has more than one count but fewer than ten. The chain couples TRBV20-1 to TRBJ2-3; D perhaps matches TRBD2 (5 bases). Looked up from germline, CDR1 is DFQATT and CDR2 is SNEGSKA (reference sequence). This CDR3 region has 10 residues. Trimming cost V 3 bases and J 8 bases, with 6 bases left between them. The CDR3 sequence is CSAREATQYF. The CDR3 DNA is TGCAGTGCTAGGGAGGCTACGCAGTATTTT.

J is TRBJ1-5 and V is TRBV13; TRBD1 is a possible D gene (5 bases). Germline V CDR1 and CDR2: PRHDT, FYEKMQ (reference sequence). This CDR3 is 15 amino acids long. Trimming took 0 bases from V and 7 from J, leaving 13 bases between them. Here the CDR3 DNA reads TGTGCCAGCAGCTTAGGGGGCAGGGCTGGACAGCCCCAGCATTTT. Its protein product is CASSLGGRAGQPQHF. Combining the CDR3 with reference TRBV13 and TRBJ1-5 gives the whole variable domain AAGVIQSPRHLIKEKRETATLKCYPIPRHDTVYWYQQGPGQDPQFLISFYEKMQSDKGSIPDRFSAQQFSDYHSELNMSSLELGDSALYFCASSLGGRAGQPQHFGDGTRLSIL.

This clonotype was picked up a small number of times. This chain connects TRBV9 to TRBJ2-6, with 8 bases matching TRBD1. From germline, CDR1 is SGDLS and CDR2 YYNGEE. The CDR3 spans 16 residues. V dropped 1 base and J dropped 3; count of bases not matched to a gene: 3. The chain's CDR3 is CASSVYGTGGANVLTF. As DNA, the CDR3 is TGTGCCAGCAGCGTATACGGGACAGGTGGGGCCAACGTCCTGACTTTC.

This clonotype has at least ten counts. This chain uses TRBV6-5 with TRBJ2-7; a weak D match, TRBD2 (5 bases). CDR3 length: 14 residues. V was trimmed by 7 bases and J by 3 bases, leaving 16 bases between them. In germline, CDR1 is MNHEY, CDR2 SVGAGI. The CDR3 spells CASTPPGSNYEQYF. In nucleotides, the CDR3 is TGTGCCAGCACACCACCGGGATCCAACTACGAGCAGTACTTC.